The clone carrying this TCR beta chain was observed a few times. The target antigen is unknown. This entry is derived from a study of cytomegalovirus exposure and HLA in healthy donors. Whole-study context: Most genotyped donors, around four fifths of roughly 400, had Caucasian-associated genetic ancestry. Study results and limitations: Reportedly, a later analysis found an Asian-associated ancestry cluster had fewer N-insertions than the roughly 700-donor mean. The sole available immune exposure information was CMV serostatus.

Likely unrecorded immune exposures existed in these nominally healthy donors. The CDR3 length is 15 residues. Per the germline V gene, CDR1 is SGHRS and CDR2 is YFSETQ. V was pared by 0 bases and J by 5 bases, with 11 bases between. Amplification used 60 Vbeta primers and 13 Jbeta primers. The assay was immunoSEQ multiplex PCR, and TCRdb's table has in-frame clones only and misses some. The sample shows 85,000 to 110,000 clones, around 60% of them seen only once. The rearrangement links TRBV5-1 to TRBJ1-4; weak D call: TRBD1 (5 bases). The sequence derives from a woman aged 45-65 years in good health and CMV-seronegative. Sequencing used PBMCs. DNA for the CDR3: TGCGCCAGCAGCTTGGAATCGCACAGGAATGAAAAACTGTTTTTT. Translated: CASSLESHRNEKLFF.